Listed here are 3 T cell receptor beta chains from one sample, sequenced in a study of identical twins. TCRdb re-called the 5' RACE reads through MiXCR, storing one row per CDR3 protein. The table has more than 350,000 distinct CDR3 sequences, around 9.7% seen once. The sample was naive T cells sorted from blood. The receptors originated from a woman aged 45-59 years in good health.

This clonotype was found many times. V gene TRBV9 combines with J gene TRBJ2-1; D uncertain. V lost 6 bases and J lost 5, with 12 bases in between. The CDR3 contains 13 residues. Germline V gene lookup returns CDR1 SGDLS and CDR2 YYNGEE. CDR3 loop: CASNLDRDNEQFF. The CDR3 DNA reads TGTGCCAGCAACCTCGACCGGGACAATGAGCAGTTCTTC.

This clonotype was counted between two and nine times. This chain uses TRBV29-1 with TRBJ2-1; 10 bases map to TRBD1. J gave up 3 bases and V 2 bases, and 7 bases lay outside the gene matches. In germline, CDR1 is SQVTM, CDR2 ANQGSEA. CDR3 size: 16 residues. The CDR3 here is CSVESRDRGVYNEQFF. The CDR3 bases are TGCAGCGTTGAAAGCCGGGACAGGGGCGTCTACAATGAGCAGTTCTTC.

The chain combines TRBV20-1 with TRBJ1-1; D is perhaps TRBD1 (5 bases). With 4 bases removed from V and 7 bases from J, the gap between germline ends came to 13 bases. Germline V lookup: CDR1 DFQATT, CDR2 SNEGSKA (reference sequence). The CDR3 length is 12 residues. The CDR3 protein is CSATRTTFEAFF. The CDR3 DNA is TGCAGTGCTACCAGGACAACCTTTGAAGCTTTCTTT.